These 26 T cell receptor beta chains originate from one sample sequenced in a study of blood T cells in healthy people across ages (dated by TCRdb to 2013 to 2016). The method was 5' RACE. TCRdb names Illumina HiSeq 2500 as the instrument used. A second PCR of about 7 to 12 cycles was run with a J-beta primer mix and a sample-barcoded 5' primer. The raw public data were reprocessed by TCRdb itself: fastp quality trimming at Q25, MiXCR clonotype calling, in-frame beta chains only. Entries that share a CDR3 protein sequence are merged under the most common genes and DNA. The sample table shows about 830,000 distinct CDR3 sequences, and 58% are seen once. The biggest ten clones account for roughly 20% of the sample. The sequencing sample was made of blood. The receptors derive from a man between 25 and 39 years old in good health.

The chain has TRBV6-5 and TRBJ1-1, with D maybe TRBD1 (5 bases). Germline V gene sequence: CDR1 MNHEY, CDR2 SVGAGI. The length of the CDR3 is 14 residues. The V and J ends lost 6 bases and 1 base respectively, with 12 bases between them. CDR3 region: CASSWGRQNTEAFF. The DNA for the CDR3 is TGTGCCAGCAGCTGGGGCAGGCAGAACACTGAAGCTTTCTTT.

This clonotype has a count of ten or more. V gene TRBV4-3 combines with J gene TRBJ1-2; D call uncertain. CDR1 LGHNA and CDR2 YSLEER come from the germline V gene. The CDR3 loop spans 14 amino acids. V was cut by 0 bases and J by 4 bases, with 9 bases left in between. The CDR3: CASSQDHGLYGYTF. The CDR3 DNA reads TGCGCCAGCAGCCAAGATCATGGCCTCTATGGCTACACCTTC.

This clonotype has a handful of counts. The chain employs TRBV21-1 and TRBJ1-2. TRBV21-1 is recorded as a pseudogene. The CDR3 is 12 residues long. The CDR3, as DNA: TGTGCCAAGTCACTAGATCCGGGCGGCTACACCTTC. Its protein product is CAKSLDPGGYTF.

The J gene is TRBJ2-3, the V gene TRBV7-2; D is unclear. The length of the CDR3 is 13 residues. CDR1 and CDR2 from the germline V gene are SGHTA and FQGNSA. The V gene lost 3 bases and the J gene lost 3 bases, with 7 bases spanning the gap. CDR3 protein: CASSFADTDTQYF. The CDR3, as DNA: TGTGCCAGCAGCTTTGCAGATACAGATACGCAGTATTTT.

The V and J genes are TRBV7-9 and TRBJ2-3; D is uncertain. Trimming stripped 5 bases from V and 6 bases from J, with 21 bases between. This CDR3 is 16 amino acids long. The germline V gene encodes CDR1 SEHNR and CDR2 FQNEAQ (reference sequence). CDR3 region: CASSPGGNKPEDTQYF. The CDR3 DNA reads TGTGCCAGCAGCCCCGGTGGGAACAAACCCGAGGATACGCAGTATTTT.

This clonotype has more than one count but fewer than ten. The V gene is TRBV7-2, the J gene TRBJ2-1, with a tentative D call TRBD2 (6 bases). V lost 3 bases and J 8 bases, leaving 14 bases between the germline ends. Germline V gene data show CDR1 as SGHTA and CDR2 as FQGNSA. The CDR3 contains 14 residues. CDR3 region: CASSFGGGGHEQFF. The CDR3, as DNA: TGTGCCAGCAGCTTCGGGGGTGGTGGTCATGAGCAGTTCTTC.

A few counts support this clonotype. The chain is built from TRBV6-6 and TRBJ2-6; TRBD2 might be the D (5 bases). Trimming left V 5 bases short and J 2 bases short, with 10 bases between. Per germline, CDR1 MNHNY and CDR2 SVGAGI (reference sequence). The CDR3 length is 15 residues. In nucleotides, the CDR3 is TGTGCCAGCAGTACCTCCGGGGCTGGGGCCAACGTCCTGACTTTC. Encoded protein: CASSTSGAGANVLTF.

This chain links TRBV15 with TRBJ1-2; no definite D call. The CDR3 consists of 16 residues. Trimming left V 1 base short and J 4 bases short, with 16 bases between. Germline V gene lookup returns CDR1 LNHNV and CDR2 YYDKDF (reference sequence). Here the CDR3 reads CATSRAETSNLYGYTF. The CDR3 DNA reads as TGTGCCACCAGCAGAGCAGAAACTTCAAACCTCTATGGCTACACCTTC.

This chain joins TRBV7-9 and TRBJ1-1; D is unresolved. CDR1 and CDR2 from the germline V gene are SEHNR and FQNEAQ (reference sequence). The CDR3 is made up of 12 amino acids. Trimming cost V 8 bases and J 1 base, with 8 bases left between them. The CDR3 reads CASQKGNTEAFF. The CDR3 DNA follows: TGTGCCAGCCAGAAGGGGAACACTGAAGCTTTCTTT. Looking up the rest from reference TRBV7-9 and TRBJ1-1 gives the full variable domain: DTGVSQNPRHKITKRGQNVTFRCDPISEHNRLYWYRQTLGQGPEFLTYFQNEAQLEKSRLLSDRFSAERPKGSFSTLEIQRTEQGDSAMYLCASQKGNTEAFFGQGTRLTVV.

This clonotype was seen a handful of times. The CDR3 nucleotides are TGTGCCAGCAGACCAAGGACCGAAGGATATTATTCACCCCTCCACTTT. Its protein is CASRPRTEGYYSPLHF. V usage is TRBV28 and J usage is TRBJ1-6; D remains ambiguous. V was pared by 6 bases and J by 8 bases, with 20 bases between. The CDR3 consists of 16 residues. CDR1 and CDR2 from the germline V gene are MDHEN and SYDVKM.

A remark on this clonotype: A read error may explain this, as a much larger clone is one base away. This chain links TRBV7-2 with TRBJ2-1; no clear D gene. Per the germline V gene, CDR1 is SGHTA and CDR2 is FQGNSA. The CDR3 is made up of 13 amino acids. CDR3 nucleotide sequence: TGTGTCAGCAGCTTAGGTGGTGATCCTGAGCAGTTCTTC. Its protein product is CVSSLGGDPEQFF.

V is TRBV12-3 or TRBV12-4 and J is TRBJ1-2; D is unresolved. This CDR3 is 15 amino acids long. V was shortened by 2 bases and J by 8 bases, with 18 bases between the two germline ends. CDR3 sequence (DNA): TGTGCCAGCAGTTTATACCGGAACAGCGCCCGAGGCTACACCTTC. It encodes CASSLYRNSARGYTF.

The sample holds a few counts of this clonotype. This chain uses TRBV4-1 with TRBJ2-5; TRBD2 aligns across 7 bases. The J segment lost 7 bases and the V segment lost 0 bases, leaving 5 bases of the junction unmatched. The CDR3 totals 14 residues. Germline-derived CDR1 and CDR2 are MGHRA and YSYEKL. CDR3 DNA: TGCGCCAGCAGCCAAGACAGGGAGGGCAGGACCCAGTACTTC. Its protein is CASSQDREGRTQYF.

V and J are TRBV6-1 and TRBJ1-1; D not resolved. Germline CDR1 MNHNS, CDR2 SASEGT. V gave up 1 base and J gave up 0 bases, with 15 bases separating them. This CDR3 is 17 amino acids long. The DNA of the CDR3 is TGTGCCAGCAGTGAAGATCCGAGACAACCTTTGAACACTGAAGCTTTCTTT. Its translation is CASSEDPRQPLNTEAFF.

This clonotype was picked up one time. V gene TRBV11-1 combines with J gene TRBJ2-1; the match to TRBD2 covers 7 bases. In germline, CDR1 is SGHAT, CDR2 FQDESV (reference sequence). The V gene end was trimmed by 2 bases and the J gene end by 6 bases; junction bases not matched to a gene: 16. The CDR3 length is 18 residues. DNA of the CDR3: TGTGCCAGCAGCTTAATGGCAGCGGGAAACAGATTCGCCAATGAGCAGTTCTTC. As protein: CASSLMAAGNRFANEQFF.

The J gene is TRBJ2-1, the V gene TRBV20-1, with D possibly TRBD2 on 5 matching bases. The V end lost 0 bases, the J end lost 8 bases, and 14 bases lay between the germline ends. This CDR3 comprises 14 residues. Germline V gene lookup returns CDR1 DFQATT and CDR2 SNEGSKA (reference sequence). CDR3: CSARDPLVSDEQFF. In nucleotides, the CDR3 is TGCAGTGCTAGAGATCCACTAGTCTCGGATGAGCAGTTCTTC.

The chain has TRBV7-2 and TRBJ2-5, with no clear D. CDR1 is SGHTA, CDR2 FQGNSA, per germline. The V and J ends lost 6 bases and 11 bases respectively, with 22 bases between them. The CDR3 consists of 14 residues. The CDR3 nucleotides read TGTGCCAGCAGACCCCAACTAAATAACAATGAGCAGTACTTC. Residues: CASRPQLNNNEQYF.

The V gene is TRBV20-1, the J gene TRBJ2-1; D possibly corresponds to TRBD2 (5 bases). Trimming stripped 0 bases from V and 3 bases from J, with 12 bases between. The V gene's germline CDR1 is DFQATT and CDR2 SNEGSKA (reference sequence). This CDR3 has 15 residues. Here the CDR3 DNA reads TGCAGTGCTAGAGAGCGGGTTTTAGACTACAATGAGCAGTTCTTC. Its protein product is CSARERVLDYNEQFF.

This chain joins TRBV2 and TRBJ2-7; D is ambiguous. The CDR3 covers 13 residues. Germline V gene lookup returns CDR1 SNHLY and CDR2 FYNNEI. The V gene lost 2 bases and the J gene lost 2 bases, with 7 bases spanning the gap. CDR3 sequence (DNA): TGTGCCAGCAGTGAACTGCGAACCTACGAGCAGTACTTC. It is translated as CASSELRTYEQYF. Complete variable domain (other parts from reference TRBV2 and TRBJ2-7): EPEVTQTPSHQVTQMGQEVILRCVPISNHLYFYWYRQILGQKVEFLVSFYNNEISEKSEIFDDQFSVERPDGSNFTLKIRSTKLEDSAMYFCASSELRTYEQYFGPGTRLTVT.

In its sample, this clonotype was seen a few times. The rearrangement joins TRBV6-2 or TRBV6-3 to TRBJ1-5; no reliable D call. The CDR3 length is 14 residues. Trimming removed 2 bases from V and 3 bases from J, with 8 bases in between. Germline CDR1 MNHEY, CDR2 SVGEGT. The CDR3 region is CASSYRALNQPQHF. The CDR3 DNA sequence: TGTGCCAGCAGTTACCGGGCTCTCAATCAGCCCCAGCATTTT.

On this clonotype: Possible read error: a much larger clone is one base away. The CDR3 nucleotides read TGTGCCAGCAGTGTGGGCGGGGGACCAGATACGCAGTATTTT. It yields the protein CASSVGGGPDTQYF. The chain links TRBV12-3 or TRBV12-4 to TRBJ2-3; 7 bases are shared with TRBD2. V dropped 5 bases and J dropped 4; count of bases not matched to a gene: 6. This CDR3 region has 14 residues.

The chain links TRBV20-1 to TRBJ2-1, with 8 bases identical to TRBD2. The junction had 15 bases not matched to a gene; V was cut back by 1 base and J by 7 bases. The germline gives CDR1 DFQATT, CDR2 SNEGSKA (reference sequence). The CDR3 totals 17 residues. Here the CDR3 DNA reads TGCAGTGCTAGAGTCAACCCCGGACTAGCACTGGGGAATGAGCAGTTCTTC. Translated, it gives CSARVNPGLALGNEQFF.

This clonotype has just a few counts. The V and J genes are TRBV5-1 and TRBJ2-5; 7 bases are shared with TRBD2. The ends lost 2 bases at V and 7 bases at J; junction bases unmatched: 8. From germline, CDR1 is SGHRS and CDR2 YFSETQ. The CDR3 spans 14 residues. The CDR3 DNA follows: TGCGCCAGCAGCTTCGGCGGGGGTGAAGGGACCCAGTACTTC. It yields the protein CASSFGGGEGTQYF.

The rearrangement joins TRBV20-1 to TRBJ2-1, with TRBD1 as a possible D gene (5 bases). The CDR3 is 11 amino acids. Germline CDR1 DFQATT, CDR2 SNEGSKA (reference sequence). The V gene lost 1 base and the J gene lost 7 bases, with 5 bases spanning the gap. CDR3 sequence (DNA): TGCAGTGCTAGAGGACAGAATGAGCAGTTCTTC. It is translated as CSARGQNEQFF.

The chain combines TRBV2 with TRBJ1-1; TRBD1 agrees at 8 bases. Germline V gene sequence: CDR1 SNHLY, CDR2 FYNNEI. V was clipped by 8 bases and J by 4 bases; unmatched bases: 3. The CDR3 loop spans 12 amino acids. In DNA form, the CDR3 reads TGTGCCAGCGGCACAGGGGGCACTGAAGCTTTCTTT. Translation gives CASGTGGTEAFF. Full variable domain (missing parts from reference TRBV2 and TRBJ1-1): EPEVTQTPSHQVTQMGQEVILRCVPISNHLYFYWYRQILGQKVEFLVSFYNNEISEKSEIFDDQFSVERPDGSNFTLKIRSTKLEDSAMYFCASGTGGTEAFFGQGTRLTVV.

Remarks on this clonotype: One end of the junction fails to match germline, which may point to a read error. V gene TRBV7-2 combines with J gene TRBJ1-2; D uncertain. Germline loops: CDR1 SGHTA, CDR2 FQGNSA. The CDR3 totals 12 residues. In DNA, the CDR3 is TGTGCCAGCAGCTTAGCGACGGGAGGCTTCACCTTC. Translated, it gives CASSLATGGFTF.